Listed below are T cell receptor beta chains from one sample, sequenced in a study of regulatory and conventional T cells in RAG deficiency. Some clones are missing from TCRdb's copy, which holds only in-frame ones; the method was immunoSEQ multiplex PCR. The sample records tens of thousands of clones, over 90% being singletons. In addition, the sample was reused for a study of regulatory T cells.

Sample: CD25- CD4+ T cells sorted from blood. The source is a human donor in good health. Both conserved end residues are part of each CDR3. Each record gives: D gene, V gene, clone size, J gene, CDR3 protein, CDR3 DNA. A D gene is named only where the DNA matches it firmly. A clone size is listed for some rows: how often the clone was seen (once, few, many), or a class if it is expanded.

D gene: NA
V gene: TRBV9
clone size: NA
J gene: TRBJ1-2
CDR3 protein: CASSVGRGNGYGYTF
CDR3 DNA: TGTGCCAGCAGCGTAGGCCGGGGGAATGGCTATGGCTACACCTTC

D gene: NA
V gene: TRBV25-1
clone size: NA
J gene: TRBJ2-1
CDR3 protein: CASSEPGGKGQEEFF
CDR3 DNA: TGTGCCAGCAGTGAACCGGGGGGCAAGGGACAGGAAGAGTTCTTC

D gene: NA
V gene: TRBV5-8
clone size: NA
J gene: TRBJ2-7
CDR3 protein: CASSPWTGQYF
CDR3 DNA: TGTGCCAGCAGCCCCTGGACTGGGCAGTACTTC

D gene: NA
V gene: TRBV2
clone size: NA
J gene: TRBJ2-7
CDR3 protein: CASIRDSGLEQYF
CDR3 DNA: TGTGCCAGCATTAGGGACTCAGGGCTCGAGCAGTACTTC

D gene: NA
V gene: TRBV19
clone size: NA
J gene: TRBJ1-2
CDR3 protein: CASSLQGPIGYTF
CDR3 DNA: TGTGCCAGTAGCTTGCAGGGGCCCATTGGCTACACCTTC

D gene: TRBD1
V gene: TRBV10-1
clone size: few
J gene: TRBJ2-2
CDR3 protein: CASSSHRGAGELFF
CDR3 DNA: TGCGCCAGCAGCTCTCACAGGGGCGCCGGGGAGCTGTTTTTT

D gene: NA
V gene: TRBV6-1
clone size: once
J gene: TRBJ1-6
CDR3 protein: CASSGARANSPLHF
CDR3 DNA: TGTGCCAGCAGTGGGGCCAGGGCGAATTCACCCCTCCACTTT

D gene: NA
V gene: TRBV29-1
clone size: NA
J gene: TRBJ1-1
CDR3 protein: CSASGTQNTEAFF
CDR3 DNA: TGCAGCGCCTCCGGGACACAGAACACTGAAGCTTTCTTT

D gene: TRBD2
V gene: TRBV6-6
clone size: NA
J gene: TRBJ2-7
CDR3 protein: CASSYGFSGALYEQYF
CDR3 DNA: TGTGCCAGCAGTTACGGGTTTAGCGGGGCCCTTTACGAGCAGTACTTC

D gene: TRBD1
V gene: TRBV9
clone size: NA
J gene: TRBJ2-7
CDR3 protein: CASSVGTGGIPYEQYF
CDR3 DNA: TGTGCCAGCAGCGTAGGGACAGGGGGTATCCCCTACGAGCAGTACTTC

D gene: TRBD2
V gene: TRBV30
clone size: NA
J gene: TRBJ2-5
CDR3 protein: CAWAKTSGVKETQYF
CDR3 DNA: TGTGCCTGGGCAAAGACTAGCGGGGTAAAAGAGACCCAGTACTTC

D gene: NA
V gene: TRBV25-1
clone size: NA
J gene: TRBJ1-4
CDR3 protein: CASSRGGENEKLFF
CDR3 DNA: TGTGCCAGCAGTCGAGGAGGGGAAAATGAAAAACTGTTTTTT

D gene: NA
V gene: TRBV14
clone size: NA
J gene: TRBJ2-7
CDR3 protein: CASSQDVVLLYEQYF
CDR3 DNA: TGTGCCAGCAGCCAAGATGTGGTCCTACTCTACGAGCAGTACTTC

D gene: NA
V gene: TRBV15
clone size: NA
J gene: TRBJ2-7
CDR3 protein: CATSRGSGYSYEQYF
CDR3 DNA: TGTGCCACCAGCAGAGGGAGCGGGTACTCCTACGAGCAGTACTTC

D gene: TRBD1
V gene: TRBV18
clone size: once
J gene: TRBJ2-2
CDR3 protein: CASSPRKMGQGPTGELFF
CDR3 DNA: TGTGCCAGCTCACCACGGAAAATGGGACAGGGCCCCACCGGGGAGCTGTTTTTT

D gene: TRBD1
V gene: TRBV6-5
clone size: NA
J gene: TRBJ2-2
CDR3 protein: CASSRDRALAGELFF
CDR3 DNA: TGTGCCAGCAGTAGGGACAGGGCCCTAGCCGGGGAGCTGTTTTTT

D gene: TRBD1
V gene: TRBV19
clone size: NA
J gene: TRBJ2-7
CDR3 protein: CASSTGQGGEQYF
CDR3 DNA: TGTGCCAGTAGTACCGGACAGGGAGGCGAGCAGTACTTC

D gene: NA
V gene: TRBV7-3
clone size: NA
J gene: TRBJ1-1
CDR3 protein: CASRLRRETEAFF
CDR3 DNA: TGTGCCAGCAGATTAAGGCGGGAAACTGAAGCTTTCTTT

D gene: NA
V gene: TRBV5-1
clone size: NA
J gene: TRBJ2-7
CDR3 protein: CASSLAQLGANYEQYF
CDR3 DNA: TGCGCCAGCAGCTTGGCCCAGCTGGGGGCAAATTACGAGCAGTACTTC